Below, 18 T cell receptor beta chains from the same sample are listed, as sequenced in a study of radiotherapy plus CTLA-4 blockade in lung cancer. Only in-frame clones appear in the TCRdb table, and some are missing; sequencing was by immunoSEQ multiplex PCR. The sample shows some 90,000 clones, around 87% of them seen only once. The sequencing used peripheral blood, collected from a patient treated with radiotherapy plus ipilimumab. These receptors were collected from a human donor with non-small cell lung cancer who had a partial response to radiotherapy plus ipilimumab.

This clone was counted between two and nine times. This chain joins TRBV2 and TRBJ1-5; TRBD1 agrees at 8 bases. This CDR3 spans 15 amino acids. The V gene end was trimmed by 5 bases and the J gene end by 5 bases; junction bases not matched to a gene: 8. Germline V lookup: CDR1 SNHLY, CDR2 FYNNEI. CDR3 nucleotides: TGTGCCAGCAGTCTAGACAGGGGAGGGCATCAGCCCCAGCATTTT. The encoded protein is CASSLDRGGHQPQHF.

The chain recombines TRBV20-1 with TRBJ1-2, with D perhaps TRBD1 (6 bases). This CDR3 has 11 residues. Germline V gives CDR1 DFQATT, CDR2 SNEGSKA (reference sequence). V lost 3 bases to trimming and J lost 14 bases, with 16 bases between them. The CDR3 protein is CSASRDRNRTF. The CDR3 DNA reads as TGCAGTGCTAGCCGAGACAGGAATCGTACCTTC.

As DNA, the CDR3 is TGTGCCAGCAGCCCCGCCGCCGGTGGAAACACCATATATTTT. This translates into CASSPAAGGNTIYF. The gene calls are TRBV6-5 and TRBJ1-3; the D is unclear. Germline loops: CDR1 MNHEY, CDR2 SVGAGI. Deletions cut 6 bases from V and 3 bases from J, with 12 bases between. The CDR3 loop spans 14 amino acids.

The rearrangement links TRBV10-3 to TRBJ2-3, with D maybe TRBD1 (7 bases). The CDR3 extends over 16 amino acids. Germline V gene data show CDR1 as ENHRY and CDR2 as SYGVKD. Trimming took 5 bases from V and 0 from J, leaving 15 bases between them. CDR3 residues: CAISWDSGLSTDTQYF. In DNA, the CDR3 is TGTGCCATCAGTTGGGACAGCGGGTTGAGCACAGATACGCAGTATTTT.

CDR3 sequence: CASSRTDDTIYF. The CDR3 nucleotides are TGTGCCAGCAGTAGGACAGATGACACCATATATTTT. This sequence joins TRBV9 and TRBJ1-3; a weak D match, TRBD1 (6 bases). Deletions cut 5 bases from V and 8 bases from J, with 11 bases between. The CDR3 contains 12 residues. Per germline, CDR1 SGDLS and CDR2 YYNGEE.

This clone appeared once. The chain recombines TRBV5-5 with TRBJ2-3; maybe TRBD2 (7 bases). Germline V CDR1 and CDR2: SGHKS, YYEKEE (reference sequence). V lost 7 bases and J 5 bases, leaving 17 bases between the germline ends. This CDR3 is 14 amino acids long. The CDR3 bases are TGTGCCAGCTCTTGGGGGGGGCCCGTAGATACGCAGTATTTT. Translating gives CASSWGGPVDTQYF. Supplemented by reference TRBV5-5 and TRBJ2-3, the full variable domain reads DAGVTQSPTHLIKTRGQQVTLRCSPISGHKSVSWYQQVLGQGPQFIFQYYEKEERGRGNFPDRFSARQFPNYSSELNVNALLLGDSALYLCASSWGGPVDTQYFGPGTRLTVL.

The V and J genes are TRBV19 and TRBJ2-3, with 8 bases identical to TRBD1. Trimming at V came to 3 bases and at J to 4 bases, leaving 6 bases not matched to a gene. Germline V gives CDR1 LNHDA, CDR2 SQIVND (reference sequence). The CDR3 is made up of 15 amino acids. In DNA, the CDR3 is TGTGCCAGTAGTATGGACAGGGCCCGGGCAGATACGCAGTATTTT. Translating it yields CASSMDRARADTQYF.

This clone was seen a single time. The genes are TRBV5-1 and TRBJ2-3, with 9 bases that match TRBD2. Germline CDR1 is SGHRS and CDR2 is YFSETQ. There are 16 residues in the CDR3. V dropped 3 bases and J dropped 0; count of bases not matched to a gene: 5. Here the CDR3 DNA reads TGCGCCAGCAGCTCCGGACTAGCGAGAAGCACAGATACGCAGTATTTT. Its protein is CASSSGLARSTDTQYF.

The genes are TRBV4-1 and TRBJ1-6; a possible D gene is TRBD1 (6 bases). Between the trimmed V and J ends, which lost 0 bases and 5 bases, there was a span of 11 bases. Germline V CDR1 and CDR2: MGHRA, YSYEKL. The CDR3 extends over 16 amino acids. The CDR3 reads CASSQETAGDNSPLHF. The CDR3 nucleotides are TGCGCCAGCAGCCAAGAAACCGCAGGGGATAATTCACCCCTCCACTTT.

The chain recombines TRBV5-4 with TRBJ2-1; 8 nucleotides agree with TRBD2. The CDR3 runs 15 residues. Germline V lookup: CDR1 SGHNT, CDR2 YYREEE (reference sequence). V trimming: 5 bases; J trimming: 4 bases; junction bases outside the gene matches: 8. The CDR3 sequence: CASRVGLADYNEQFF. CDR3 DNA: TGTGCCAGCAGGGTCGGACTAGCAGATTACAATGAGCAGTTCTTC.

The chain uses TRBV28 and TRBJ2-7, with 12 bases fitting TRBD2. The germline V gene has CDR1 MDHEN and CDR2 SYDVKM. The CDR3 has 16 amino acids. Trimming removed 3 bases from V and 5 bases from J; junction bases left unmatched: 8. This chain's CDR3 is CASSLSLAGGPNEQYF. CDR3 nucleotides: TGTGCCAGCAGTTTGTCGCTAGCGGGAGGGCCTAACGAGCAGTACTTC.

V usage is TRBV27 and J usage is TRBJ2-2; maybe TRBD1 (6 bases). This CDR3 has 15 residues. V lost 5 bases and J 7 bases, leaving 17 bases between the germline ends. Germline V gene sequence: CDR1 MNHEY, CDR2 SMNVEV (reference sequence). The CDR3 here is CASSTRPGAGGELFF. CDR3 nucleotides: TGTGCCAGCAGTACACGCCCAGGGGCAGGCGGGGAGCTGTTTTTT.

The rearrangement joins TRBV19 to TRBJ2-1, with unresolved D. V was cut by 5 bases and J by 5 bases, with 7 bases left in between. Germline V gene data show CDR1 as LNHDA and CDR2 as SQIVND (reference sequence). This CDR3 has 12 residues. CDR3 DNA sequence: TGTGCCAGTAGTGGGCTAAACAATGAGCAGTTCTTC. Residues: CASSGLNNEQFF.

This chain connects TRBV5-1 to TRBJ1-5; 8 bases align to TRBD1. CDR3 length: 17 amino acids. CDR1 and CDR2 (germline): SGHRS, YFSETQ. Unmatched junction bases numbered 9, after V lost 4 bases and J lost 0 bases. CDR3 nucleotide sequence: TGCGCCAGCAGCCCCGGACAGGGAATGTATAGCAATCAGCCCCAGCATTTT. The encoded protein is CASSPGQGMYSNQPQHF.

The chain carries TRBV28 and TRBJ2-7; 8 bases agree with TRBD2. Unmatched junction bases numbered 0, after V lost 2 bases and J lost 3 bases. Germline V gene data show CDR1 as MDHEN and CDR2 as SYDVKM. The CDR3 loop spans 13 amino acids. The DNA of the CDR3 is TGTGCCAGCAGTTTACTAGCGGGCTACGAGCAGTACGTC. It is translated as CASSLLAGYEQYV.

The chain combines TRBV7-9 with TRBJ1-3; D may be TRBD1 (5 bases). CDR3 length: 16 residues. The V gene's germline CDR1 is SEHNR and CDR2 FQNEAQ (reference sequence). Between the trimmed V and J ends, which lost 5 bases and 2 bases, there was a span of 16 bases. The CDR3: CASSRSRGGAGNTIYF. The DNA for the CDR3 is TGTGCCAGCAGCCGATCCCGGGGGGGTGCTGGAAACACCATATATTTT.

The sample holds one count of this clone. The chain carries TRBV2 and TRBJ1-2; D remains ambiguous. V gave up 4 bases and J gave up 2 bases, with 11 bases separating them. Germline V gene lookup returns CDR1 SNHLY and CDR2 FYNNEI. CDR3 length: 14 amino acids. This chain's CDR3 is CASSVTGENYGYTF. Here the CDR3 DNA reads TGTGCCAGCAGTGTTACCGGGGAAAACTATGGCTACACCTTC.

V gene TRBV19 combines with J gene TRBJ2-1; D is ambiguous. Trimming shortened V by 3 bases and J by 0 bases, and 6 bases separated the two germline ends. This CDR3 contains 14 residues. Germline V gene lookup returns CDR1 LNHDA and CDR2 SQIVND (reference sequence). The CDR3 sequence is CASSMAGSYNEQFF. CDR3 in DNA: TGTGCCAGTAGTATGGCTGGCTCCTACAATGAGCAGTTCTTC.